These 22 T cell receptor beta chains share one sample of origin, sequenced in a study of blood T cell repertoires in COVID-19. Assay used: immunoSEQ multiplex PCR; TCRdb lists only in-frame clones, some missing. The repertoire has 200,000 to 250,000 clones, roughly 84% of them found once; the top ten carry around 3.5%. The sample was peripheral blood. These receptors originate from a woman older than 75 with acute or convalescent COVID-19.

The chain recombines TRBV6-5 with TRBJ1-1, with TRBD1 as a possible D gene (6 bases). This CDR3 has 15 residues. With 4 bases removed from V and 7 bases from J, the gap between germline ends came to 19 bases. Looked up from germline, CDR1 is MNHEY and CDR2 is SVGAGI. CDR3 sequence (DNA): TGTGCCAGCAGTTCCCATCGACAGGACAGCCTTGAAGCTTTCTTT. It specifies CASSSHRQDSLEAFF.

V and J are TRBV19 and TRBJ1-2, with 8 bases identical to TRBD1. With V trimmed by 3 bases and J by 4 bases, 7 bases remained unmatched. This CDR3 region has 15 residues. The germline V gene has CDR1 LNHDA and CDR2 SQIVND (reference sequence). CDR3 protein: CASSIPAGGVYGYTF. The CDR3, as DNA: TGTGCCAGTAGTATTCCCGCAGGGGGCGTCTATGGCTACACCTTC.

In the case of this clone: Other DNA sequences in this specimen translate into the identical CDR3. The chain joins TRBV18 to TRBJ1-2, with 7 bases fitting TRBD1. Trimming cost V 3 bases and J 4 bases; bases outside gene matches: 2. The germline V gene encodes CDR1 KGHSH and CDR2 LQKENI. The CDR3 is made up of 13 amino acids. This CDR3 is CASSPPGGYGYTF. The DNA for the CDR3 is TGTGCCAGCTCACCTCCAGGGGGCTATGGCTACACCTTC.

The chain is built from TRBV5-1 and TRBJ1-1; D is ambiguous. The V and J ends lost 4 bases and 1 base respectively, with 14 bases between them. Germline assignment: CDR1 SGHRS and CDR2 YFSETQ. This CDR3 spans 15 amino acids. CDR3 DNA: TGCGCCAGCAGCCCCCCGGCGGGGTCGAACACTGAAGCTTTCTTT. As protein: CASSPPAGSNTEAFF.

The chain links TRBV19 to TRBJ1-2; 12 bases fit TRBD1. The J segment lost 4 bases and the V segment lost 5 bases, leaving 11 bases of the junction unmatched. The CDR3 extends over 17 amino acids. Germline assignment: CDR1 LNHDA and CDR2 SQIVND (reference sequence). In DNA form, the CDR3 reads TGTGCCAGTAGTTCCGCCGGGACAGGGGGCGCAGTCTATGGCTACACCTTC. Translated, it gives CASSSAGTGGAVYGYTF.

In its sample, this clone was seen many times. V and J are TRBV27 and TRBJ1-6; D possibly corresponds to TRBD1 (6 bases). Germline V CDR1 and CDR2: MNHEY, SMNVEV (reference sequence). The germline V and J ends were trimmed by 4 bases and 6 bases, with 10 bases remaining between them. The CDR3 is 14 amino acids. In nucleotides, the CDR3 is TGTGCCAGCAGTTGGAGGACAGCTAATTCACCCCTCCACTTT. Its translation is CASSWRTANSPLHF.

CDR3 DNA sequence: TGTGCCACCGCGACAGGGGAGGGAGCTGGCAATCAGCCCCAGCATTTT. This sequence encodes CATATGEGAGNQPQHF. The genes are TRBV24-1 and TRBJ1-5; 8 positions match TRBD1. Germline values: CDR1 KGHDR, CDR2 SFDVKD. After removal of 9 bases from V and 2 bases from J, the junction contained 11 bases not matched to a gene. The CDR3 covers 16 residues.

Concerning this clone: A read error may account for a junction end that differs from germline. CDR3 loop: CASSSRDRGLSVHF. The CDR3 nucleotides read TGTGCCAGCAGTTCCCGGGACAGGGGTCTGTCGGTCCATTTT. The J gene is TRBJ1-3, the V gene TRBV6-5; 10 bases fit TRBD1. The CDR3 has 14 amino acids. The germline V gene has CDR1 MNHEY and CDR2 SVGAGI.

This chain connects TRBV5-1 to TRBJ2-3, with TRBD1 matching 8 bases. The CDR3 spans 15 residues. CDR1 is SGHRS and CDR2 is YFSETQ in the germline V gene. The V and J ends lost 2 bases and 3 bases, in that order; junction bases with no gene match: 5. CDR3 sequence (DNA): TGCGCCAGCAGCTTACCGGGACAGGCAACAGATACGCAGTATTTT. Translated: CASSLPGQATDTQYF.

The rearrangement links TRBV28 to TRBJ1-6; TRBD1 aligns across 8 bases. This CDR3 has 14 residues. The germline gives CDR1 MDHEN, CDR2 SYDVKM. The V and J ends lost 5 bases and 10 bases, in that order; junction bases with no gene match: 7. The CDR3 region is CASSIQGAQSPLHF. For the CDR3, the DNA is TGTGCCAGCAGTATTCAGGGGGCACAGTCACCCCTCCACTTT.

The CDR3 protein is CASSYPDRNNQPQHF. The DNA of the CDR3 is TGTGCCAGCAGTTACCCTGACAGGAACAATCAGCCCCAGCATTTT. V and J are TRBV6-6 and TRBJ1-5; D is possibly TRBD1 (6 bases). Germline assignment: CDR1 MNHNY and CDR2 SVGAGI (reference sequence). Deletions cut 2 bases from V and 3 bases from J, with 11 bases between. The CDR3 contains 15 residues.

The chain has TRBV18 and TRBJ1-2; D gene ambiguous. V lost 0 bases and J 5 bases, leaving 7 bases between the germline ends. This CDR3 is built from 13 residues. Germline CDR1 is KGHSH and CDR2 is LQKENI. Here the CDR3 reads CASSPPERYGYTF. CDR3 DNA: TGTGCCAGCTCACCACCGGAGAGATATGGCTACACCTTC.

This clone was recorded a few times. This chain connects TRBV5-1 to TRBJ2-2; 10 bases match TRBD1. The trim removed 4 bases at V and 1 base at J, leaving 4 bases unmatched. CDR3 length equals 16 residues. Germline V gene lookup returns CDR1 SGHRS and CDR2 YFSETQ. DNA for the CDR3: TGCGCCAGCAGCGGGTGGACAGGGGGGAACACCGGGGAGCTGTTTTTT. Protein sequence: CASSGWTGGNTGELFF.

The chain couples TRBV5-1 to TRBJ1-6; TRBD1 might be the D (6 bases). This CDR3 has 16 amino acids. CDR1 SGHRS and CDR2 YFSETQ come from the germline V gene. V was trimmed by 0 bases and J by 5 bases, leaving 12 bases between them. Here the CDR3 DNA reads TGCGCCAGCAGCTTGGATCGGACAGATAATAATTCACCCCTCCACTTT. It codes for CASSLDRTDNNSPLHF.

V usage is TRBV10-3 and J usage is TRBJ1-2; 7 bases agree with TRBD1. The CDR3 is 16 amino acids. In germline, CDR1 is ENHRY, CDR2 SYGVKD. The J segment lost 8 bases and the V segment lost 7 bases, leaving 19 bases of the junction unmatched. The CDR3 region is CAITSSHGTAKGGYTF. Written as DNA, the CDR3 is TGTGCCATCACTAGCTCACACGGGACAGCCAAGGGCGGCTACACCTTC.

This clone was counted once. The chain links TRBV2 to TRBJ1-1; 8 bases fit TRBD1. There are 13 residues in the CDR3. Germline V gene data show CDR1 as SNHLY and CDR2 as FYNNEI. V lost 7 bases to trimming and J lost 2 bases; unmatched junction nucleotides: 3. The CDR3 nucleotides are TGTGCCAGCACCGGACAGGGCAACACTGAAGCTTTCTTT. Translating it yields CASTGQGNTEAFF.

The chain has TRBV5-8 and TRBJ2-7, with D tentatively TRBD2 (7 bases). The CDR3 length is 14 residues. The V and J ends lost 1 base and 7 bases respectively, with 15 bases between them. Germline V gene lookup returns CDR1 SGHTS and CDR2 YDEGEE. As DNA, the CDR3 is TGTGCCAGCAGCTTGAGTGGGGGGGCTCAGGAGCAGTACTTC. This codes for CASSLSGGAQEQYF.

The CDR3 coding sequence is TGTGCCAGCAACCAAAAGACAGGTAGCAATCAGCCCCAGCATTTT. Translating gives CASNQKTGSNQPQHF. The gene calls are TRBV6-5 and TRBJ1-5; TRBD1 is a possible D gene (6 bases). Germline CDR1 and CDR2: MNHEY and SVGAGI. CDR3 length equals 15 residues. Trimming took off 7 bases at V and 0 bases at J, with 13 bases between the two ends.

The chain uses TRBV28 and TRBJ2-3; perhaps TRBD1 as D (6 bases). This CDR3 is built from 16 residues. Germline V gene lookup returns CDR1 MDHEN and CDR2 SYDVKM. The germline V and J ends were trimmed by 8 bases and 3 bases, with 21 bases remaining between them. CDR3 in amino acids: CASGITMGASTDTQYF. The CDR3 DNA reads TGTGCCAGCGGGATCACAATGGGGGCTTCAACAGATACGCAGTATTTT.

The chain employs TRBV19 and TRBJ1-6, with a weak D call TRBD1 (5 bases). CDR1 is LNHDA, CDR2 SQIVND, per germline (reference sequence). V gave up 5 bases and J gave up 10 bases, with 12 bases separating them. The CDR3 spans 13 residues. The CDR3 reads CASSPGGVSPLHF. The CDR3 nucleotides read TGTGCCAGTAGTCCAGGAGGGGTCTCACCCCTCCACTTT.

This clone came up once. The J gene is TRBJ1-4, the V gene TRBV5-1; 7 bases are a match to TRBD1. J was trimmed by 4 bases and V by 4 bases; bases with no gene match: 16. CDR1 and CDR2 from the germline V gene are SGHRS and YFSETQ. This CDR3 is 18 amino acids long. The chain's CDR3 is CASSPGNRGTTGNEKLFF. The CDR3 DNA is TGCGCCAGCAGCCCTGGTAACAGGGGAACAACTGGTAATGAAAAACTGTTTTTT.

The rearrangement links TRBV7-9 to TRBJ2-6; possible D gene TRBD2, 6 bases. CDR1 and CDR2 (germline): SEHNR, FQNEAQ (reference sequence). CDR3 size: 16 residues. Deletions cut 0 bases from V and 1 base from J, with 7 bases between. Here the CDR3 DNA reads TGTGCCAGCAGCTTAGCGGGGGGTTCTGGGGCCAACGTCCTGACTTTC. Translated, it gives CASSLAGGSGANVLTF.